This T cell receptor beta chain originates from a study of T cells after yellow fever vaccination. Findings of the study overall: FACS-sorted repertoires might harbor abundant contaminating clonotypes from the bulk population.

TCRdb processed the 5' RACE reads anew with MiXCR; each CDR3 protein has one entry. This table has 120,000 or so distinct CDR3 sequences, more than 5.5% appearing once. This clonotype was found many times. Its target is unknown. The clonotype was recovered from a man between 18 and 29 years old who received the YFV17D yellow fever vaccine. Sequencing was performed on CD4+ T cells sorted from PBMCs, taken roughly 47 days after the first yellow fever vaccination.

CDR3 region: CASSPGLNPFYEQYF. The CDR3 DNA reads as TGTGCCAGCAGCCCGGGCCTTAACCCCTTCTACGAGCAGTACTTC. The chain links TRBV11-2 to TRBJ2-7; no clear D. The CDR3 contains 15 residues. V was pared by 5 bases and J by 3 bases, with 17 bases between. The germline CDR1 and CDR2 sequences are SGHAT and FQNNGV.